The 8 T cell receptor beta chains below all came from one sample that was sequenced in a study of CD8 T cells in ankylosing spondylitis. MiXCR, run by TCRdb on the 5' RACE reads, gives a single entry per CDR3 protein. This table holds hundreds of thousands of distinct CDR3 sequences, roughly 8.6% found once. The sample comprised blood, either unsorted or a sorted T cell fraction (not recorded which). The receptors were sampled from a male donor with ankylosing spondylitis or in good health (not recorded which).

This clonotype was observed many times. The rearrangement uses TRBV20-1 and TRBJ1-4; unclear D gene. Germline V CDR1 and CDR2: DFQATT, SNEGSKA (reference sequence). Trimming shortened V by 7 bases and J by 8 bases, and 14 bases separated the two germline ends. The CDR3 has 12 amino acids. The CDR3 spells CSVWGGGEKLFF. The CDR3 DNA reads TGCAGTGTTTGGGGTGGAGGCGAAAAACTGTTTTTT.

This clonotype occurred many times. This sequence joins TRBV4-3 and TRBJ1-1, with 10 bases aligning to TRBD1. This CDR3 is built from 15 residues. In germline, CDR1 is LGHNA, CDR2 YSLEER. V lost 2 bases and J lost 3; bases outside the gene matches: 3. The CDR3, as DNA: TGCGCCAGCAGCCAACCGGGACAGGGGTACACTGAAGCTTTCTTT. It codes for CASSQPGQGYTEAFF.

This clonotype was observed many times. The chain is built from TRBV7-9 and TRBJ1-5; D is ambiguous. This CDR3 region has 13 residues. Trimming left V 5 bases short and J 7 bases short, with 12 bases between. CDR1 is SEHNR, CDR2 FQNEAQ, per germline (reference sequence). The DNA of the CDR3 is TGTGCCAGCAGCCCCGGTGTGCGGCAGCCCCAGCATTTT. It encodes CASSPGVRQPQHF.

At least ten counts were recorded for this clonotype. The CDR3: CASSQDRSGTELNTQYF. CDR3 sequence (DNA): TGCGCCAGCAGCCAAGATCGTAGCGGGACCGAGCTTAATACGCAGTATTTT. The chain employs TRBV4-3 and TRBJ2-3, with 8 bases that match TRBD2. V was clipped by 0 bases and J by 7 bases; unmatched bases: 12. The CDR3 covers 17 residues. Germline CDR1 is LGHNA and CDR2 is YSLEER.

In this sample, this clonotype turned up many times. The chain carries TRBV20-1 and TRBJ2-2; possible D gene TRBD2, 5 bases. Per germline, CDR1 DFQATT and CDR2 SNEGSKA (reference sequence). This CDR3 is 15 amino acids long. Trimming cost V 0 bases and J 8 bases, with 16 bases left between them. The CDR3 is CSARDRRMGAGELFF. The CDR3 DNA reads as TGCAGTGCTAGAGATCGGAGGATGGGAGCGGGGGAGCTGTTTTTT.

This clonotype was seen only a few times. The rearrangement links TRBV7-9 to TRBJ1-5; D unclear. The V end was cut by 5 bases, the J end by 0 bases, with 8 bases between. The CDR3 totals 14 residues. The germline V gene encodes CDR1 SEHNR and CDR2 FQNEAQ (reference sequence). The CDR3 spells CASSKSNSNQPQHF. In DNA, the CDR3 is TGTGCCAGCAGCAAGTCTAATAGCAATCAGCCCCAGCATTTT.

This clonotype has a count of ten or more. CDR3 DNA: TGTGCCAGCAACCTGGACAGGGATGGGGATTCACCCCTCCACTTT. Translated: CASNLDRDGDSPLHF. The chain carries TRBV6-1 and TRBJ1-6, with 8 positions matching TRBD1. The ends lost 7 bases at V and 8 bases at J; junction bases unmatched: 10. The CDR3 totals 15 residues. Germline V lookup: CDR1 MNHNS, CDR2 SASEGT.

There are many counts of this clonotype. The rearrangement links TRBV6-5 to TRBJ1-2, with D possibly TRBD1 on 5 matching bases. Germline-derived CDR1 and CDR2 are MNHEY and SVGAGI. This CDR3 is 19 amino acids long. The V end was cut by 0 bases, the J end by 2 bases, with 22 bases between. CDR3 in DNA: TGTGCCAGCAGTTACTCACGGGGCCGCCAGGAAGGATTCAACTATGGCTACACCTTC. Translated, it gives CASSYSRGRQEGFNYGYTF.